The following is a T cell receptor beta chain sequence with its context. The antigen is unknown. In the same sample, other DNA sequences code for this CDR3. Clones were sequenced by immunoSEQ multiplex PCR, and TCRdb holds only the in-frame ones, with some missing. The repertoire holds about 200,000 clones, with 90% to 95% as singletons. CDR3 length equals 15 residues. V was shortened by 1 base and J by 0 bases, with 8 bases between the two germline ends. Germline V lookup: CDR1 LGHNT, CDR2 FRNRAP. This record comes from a study of T cell responses to AZD1222 COVID-19 vaccine. Study findings and constraints: Females outnumbered males among donors, who were mostly white British; clonal diversity was possibly underestimated. Just a handful of AZD1222 recipients were seropositive at baseline.

This sequence was found in an adult who received the MenACWY meningococcal vaccine as a control. Specimen: peripheral blood, collected 28 days after the second dose of the MenACWY control vaccine. The rearrangement uses TRBV12-5 and TRBJ2-3; D perhaps matches TRBD2 (6 bases). Here the CDR3 reads CASGLGSGSTDTQYF. The CDR3 DNA follows: TGTGCTAGTGGTTTGGGGAGCGGGAGCACAGATACGCAGTATTTT.